A single sample is the source of the 14 T cell receptor beta chains below, sequenced in a study of T-cell reconstitution after alpha-beta-depleted transplantation in children. Molecular barcoding with unique molecular identifiers was used for the TCRbeta library. TCRdb used MiXCR to reprocess the PCR reads, holding one entry per CDR3 protein. The sample includes more than 200,000 distinct CDR3 sequences, roughly 9.1% seen only once; the top ten take approximately 34%. The sequencing here drew on PBMCs, mostly from graft donor cells, taken 360 days after TCRalphabeta/CD19-depleted stem cell transplant. The receptors stem from a male patient aged 2-15 years who had a stem cell transplant for acute myeloid leukemia, so the T cells may come from the graft donor.

The chain recombines TRBV12-3 or TRBV12-4 with TRBJ2-7; 11 nucleotides match TRBD2. The V gene end was trimmed by 5 bases and the J gene end by 2 bases; junction bases not matched to a gene: 11. This CDR3 has 17 amino acids. CDR3: CASSPPIRLAGPYEQYF. CDR3 DNA sequence: TGTGCCAGCAGTCCACCAATACGACTAGCGGGACCCTACGAGCAGTACTTC.

The sample holds a few counts of this clonotype. J is TRBJ1-2 and V is TRBV24-1, with D hard to call. Deletions cut 4 bases from V and 1 base from J, with 9 bases between. This CDR3 region has 14 residues. Looked up from germline, CDR1 is KGHDR and CDR2 is SFDVKD. DNA for the CDR3: TGTGCCACCAGTGACACCAGTGTTAACTATGGCTACACCTTC. Amino acids: CATSDTSVNYGYTF.

This clonotype was picked up many times. The chain's CDR3 is CAISESENRGRYEQYF. Here the CDR3 DNA reads TGTGCCATCAGTGAGTCGGAAAACAGGGGGCGGTACGAGCAGTACTTC. The chain couples TRBV10-3 to TRBJ2-7, with 9 bases fitting TRBD1. The length of the CDR3 is 16 residues. Germline loops: CDR1 ENHRY, CDR2 SYGVKD. V shed 0 bases and J 4 bases; nucleotides not matched to a gene: 7.

The genes are TRBV7-6 and TRBJ1-3; TRBD1 might be the D (5 bases). Looked up from germline, CDR1 is SGHVS and CDR2 is FNYEAQ. Trimming took 1 base from V and 0 from J, leaving 16 bases between them. This CDR3 comprises 18 residues. In DNA, the CDR3 is TGTGCCAGCAGCTTAGGGGGTGTGGGGACTGGCTCTGGAAACACCATATATTTT. Translating gives CASSLGGVGTGSGNTIYF.

J is TRBJ2-2 and V is TRBV15; 8 nucleotides match TRBD2. The CDR3 sequence is 15 residues long. J was trimmed by 4 bases and V by 5 bases; bases with no gene match: 6. Germline V gene lookup returns CDR1 LNHNV and CDR2 YYDKDF (reference sequence). Here the CDR3 reads CATSPGSGTTGELFF. The CDR3 nucleotides are TGTGCCACCAGCCCCGGTAGCGGGACCACCGGGGAGCTGTTTTTT.

Notes on this clonotype: At one end the junction does not follow the germline gene, possibly because of a read error. The V call is TRBV12-3 or TRBV12-4, the J call TRBJ1-5; D uncertain. CDR3 length: 13 amino acids. The CDR3 loop reads CVSSYSANQPQHF. In nucleotides, the CDR3 is TGTGTCAGCAGTTACAGCGCGAATCAGCCCCAGCATTTT.

This clonotype was found many times. The J gene is TRBJ2-4, the V gene TRBV20-1, with D possibly being TRBD1 or TRBD2 (6 bases each). Between the trimmed V and J ends, which lost 5 bases and 8 bases, there was a span of 19 bases. From germline, CDR1 is DFQATT and CDR2 SNEGSKA (reference sequence). The CDR3 sequence is 14 residues long. The chain's CDR3 is CSADAGGDWDIQYF. CDR3 DNA sequence: TGCAGTGCTGATGCCGGGGGCGATTGGGACATTCAGTACTTC.

This clonotype has more than one count but fewer than ten. The V and J genes are TRBV10-3 and TRBJ1-2, with D maybe TRBD1 (6 bases). Trimming removed 5 bases from V and 5 bases from J, with 9 bases in between. The CDR3 is made up of 12 amino acids. Germline CDR1 is ENHRY and CDR2 is SYGVKD. The CDR3 loop is CAISPQGYGYTF. The CDR3 bases are TGTGCCATCAGTCCCCAGGGGTATGGCTACACCTTC.

A few counts support this clonotype. The V call is TRBV27, the J call TRBJ2-7, with 8 bases that match TRBD1. Germline loops: CDR1 MNHEY, CDR2 SMNVEV (reference sequence). The CDR3 consists of 15 residues. Unmatched junction bases numbered 9, after V lost 5 bases and J lost 3 bases. DNA of the CDR3: TGTGCCAGCAGTACCCGGGACAGGCTATTCTACGAGCAGTACTTC. This codes for CASSTRDRLFYEQYF.

The chain couples TRBV20-1 to TRBJ2-2; D possibly matches TRBD1 or TRBD2 (5 bases each). This CDR3 has 17 residues. V lost 3 bases and J 6 bases, leaving 23 bases between the germline ends. Germline CDR1 is DFQATT and CDR2 is SNEGSKA (reference sequence). CDR3 loop: CSARGPYPLANPGELFF. CDR3 DNA sequence: TGCAGTGCTAGGGGACCGTATCCTTTAGCGAATCCCGGGGAGCTGTTTTTT.

V and J are TRBV7-2 and TRBJ2-7; the D is unclear. This CDR3 spans 18 amino acids. The germline CDR1 and CDR2 sequences are SGHTA and FQGNSA. The V and J ends lost 0 bases and 0 bases respectively, with 18 bases between them. The CDR3 bases are TGTGCCAGCAGCTTAGCCTTGCCCAGGCCCCGATTCTCCTACGAGCAGTACTTC. It yields the protein CASSLALPRPRFSYEQYF.

The chain has TRBV6-1 and TRBJ2-7; weak D call: TRBD2 (6 bases). Germline values: CDR1 MNHNS, CDR2 SASEGT. V lost 5 bases and J lost 6, with 17 bases in between. The CDR3 has 14 amino acids. This chain's CDR3 is CASSLARGLSEQYV. In DNA form, the CDR3 reads TGTGCCAGCAGTCTAGCGAGGGGCCTATCCGAGCAGTACGTC.

V usage is TRBV11-2 and J usage is TRBJ2-5; D unresolved. The CDR3 covers 12 residues. The germline V and J ends were trimmed by 3 bases and 5 bases, with 7 bases remaining between them. CDR1 is SGHAT and CDR2 is FQNNGV in the germline V gene. CDR3 sequence reads: CASSFLPETQYF. CDR3 bases: TGTGCCAGCAGCTTCCTCCCGGAGACCCAGTACTTC.

The chain combines TRBV18 with TRBJ2-1; TRBD1 matches at 8 bases. Per the germline V gene, CDR1 is KGHSH and CDR2 is LQKENI. CDR3 length equals 12 residues. The J segment lost 12 bases and the V segment lost 4 bases, leaving 5 bases of the junction unmatched. Written as DNA, the CDR3 is TGTGCCAGCTCACTCCAAACAGGGGGGCAGTTCTTC. Encoded protein: CASSLQTGGQFF.